This TCR beta chain originates from a study of response to subunit inactivated influenza vaccine. Study-wide results and limits: It was the authors' suggestion that each seasonal influenza vaccination recruits few new T cells.

CDR3 length: 15 residues. V lost 4 bases to trimming and J lost 8 bases; unmatched junction nucleotides: 10. Germline CDR1 reads LNHDA; CDR2 reads SQIVND (reference sequence). This clonotype turned up a few times. Its antigen is unknown. TCRdb itself ran the RT-PCR reads through MiXCR, one entry per CDR3 protein. Of 590,000 or so distinct CDR3 sequences in the sample, 14% were seen once. The chain links TRBV19 to TRBJ2-1; 8 nucleotides agree with TRBD1. The sample here was PBMCs from blood, taken 14 days before vaccination. This sequence was found in a man between 50 and 59 years old who received an inactivated influenza vaccine. The CDR3 nucleotides read TGTGCCAGTAGTAGCCGGGACAGGCGGGTTGATGAGCAGTTCTTC. It specifies CASSSRDRRVDEQFF. The full variable domain, completed using reference TRBV19 and TRBJ2-1, is DGGITQSPKYLFRKEGQNVTLSCEQNLNHDAMYWYRQDPGQGLRLIYYSQIVNDFQKGDIAEGYSVSREKKESFPLTVTSAQKNPTAFYLCASSSRDRRVDEQFFGPGTRLTVL.